This T cell receptor (beta chain) was sequenced in a study of blood T cell repertoires in COVID-19. For the study at large: Samples came from the United States, Italy and Spain, spanning acute and convalescent COVID-19. The cDNA or gDNA used as material had been derived from T cells, B-cell-depleted T cells, or PBMCs.

This clone has just a few counts. Clones were sequenced by immunoSEQ multiplex PCR, and TCRdb holds only the in-frame ones, with some missing. The sample lists about 260,000 clones, roughly 80% seen once, with around 4.2% in the top ten. What was sequenced was peripheral blood. The origin of this receptor is a man in his sixties with acute or convalescent COVID-19.

CDR3 sequence reads: CASLERGNEQFF. DNA for the CDR3: TGTGCCAGCCTTGAAAGGGGCAATGAGCAGTTCTTC. J is TRBJ2-1 and V is TRBV6-5, with D possibly matching TRBD1 (5 bases). The V gene's germline CDR1 is MNHEY and CDR2 SVGAGI. CDR3 length: 12 amino acids. Deletions cut 8 bases from V and 6 bases from J, with 11 bases between.